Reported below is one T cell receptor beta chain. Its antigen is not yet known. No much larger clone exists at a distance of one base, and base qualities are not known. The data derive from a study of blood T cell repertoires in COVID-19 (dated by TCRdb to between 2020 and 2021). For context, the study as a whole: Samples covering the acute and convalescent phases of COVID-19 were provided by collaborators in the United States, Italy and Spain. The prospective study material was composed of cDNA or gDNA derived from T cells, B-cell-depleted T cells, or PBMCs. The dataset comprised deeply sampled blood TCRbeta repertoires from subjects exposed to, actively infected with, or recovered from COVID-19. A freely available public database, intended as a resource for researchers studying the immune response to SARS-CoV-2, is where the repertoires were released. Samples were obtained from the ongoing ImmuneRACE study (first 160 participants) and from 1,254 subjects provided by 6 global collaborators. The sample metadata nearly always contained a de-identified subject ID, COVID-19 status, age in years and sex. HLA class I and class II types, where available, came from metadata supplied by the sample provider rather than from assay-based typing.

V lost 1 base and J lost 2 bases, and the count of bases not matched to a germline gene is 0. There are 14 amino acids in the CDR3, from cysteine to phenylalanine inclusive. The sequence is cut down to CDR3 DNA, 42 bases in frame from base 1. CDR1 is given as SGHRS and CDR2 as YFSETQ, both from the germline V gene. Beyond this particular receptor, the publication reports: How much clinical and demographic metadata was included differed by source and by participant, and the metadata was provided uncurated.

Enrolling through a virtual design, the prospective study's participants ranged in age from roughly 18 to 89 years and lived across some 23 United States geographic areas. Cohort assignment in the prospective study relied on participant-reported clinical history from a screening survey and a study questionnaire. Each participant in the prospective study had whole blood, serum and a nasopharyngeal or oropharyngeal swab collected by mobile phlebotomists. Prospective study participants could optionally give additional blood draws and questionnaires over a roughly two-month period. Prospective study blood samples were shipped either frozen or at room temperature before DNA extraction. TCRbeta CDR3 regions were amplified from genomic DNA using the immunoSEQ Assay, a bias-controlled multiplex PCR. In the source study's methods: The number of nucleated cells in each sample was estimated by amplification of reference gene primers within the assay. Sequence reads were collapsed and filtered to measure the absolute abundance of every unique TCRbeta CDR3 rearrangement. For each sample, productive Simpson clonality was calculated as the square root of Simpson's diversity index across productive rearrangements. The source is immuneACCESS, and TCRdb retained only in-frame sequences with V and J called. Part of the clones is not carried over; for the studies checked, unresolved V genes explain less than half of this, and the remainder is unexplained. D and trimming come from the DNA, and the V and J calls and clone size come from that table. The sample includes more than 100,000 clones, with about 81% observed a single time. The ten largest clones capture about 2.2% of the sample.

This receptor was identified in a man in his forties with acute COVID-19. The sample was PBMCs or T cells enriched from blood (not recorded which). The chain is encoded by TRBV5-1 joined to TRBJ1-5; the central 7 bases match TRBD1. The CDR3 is CASSLQGGNQPQHF. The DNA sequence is TGCGCCAGCAGCTTGCAGGGGGGCAATCAGCCCCAGCATTTT.